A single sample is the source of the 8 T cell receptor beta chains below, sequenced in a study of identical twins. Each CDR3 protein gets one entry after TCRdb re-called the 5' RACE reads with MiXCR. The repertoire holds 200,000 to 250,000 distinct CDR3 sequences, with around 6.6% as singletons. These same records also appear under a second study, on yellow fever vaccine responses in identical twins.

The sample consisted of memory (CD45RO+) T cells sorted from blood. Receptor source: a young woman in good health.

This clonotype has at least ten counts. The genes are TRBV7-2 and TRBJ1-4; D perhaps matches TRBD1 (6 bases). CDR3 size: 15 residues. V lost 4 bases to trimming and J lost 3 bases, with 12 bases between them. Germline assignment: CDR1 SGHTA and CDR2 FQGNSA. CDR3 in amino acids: CASSSAGASNEKLFF. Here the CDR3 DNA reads TGTGCCAGCAGCTCAGCGGGGGCATCTAATGAAAAACTGTTTTTT.

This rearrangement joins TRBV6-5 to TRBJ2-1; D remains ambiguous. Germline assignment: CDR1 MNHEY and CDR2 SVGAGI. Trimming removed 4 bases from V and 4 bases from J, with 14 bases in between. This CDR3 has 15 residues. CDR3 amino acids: CASSLVKGGYNEQFF. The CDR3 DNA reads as TGTGCCAGCAGTTTGGTAAAGGGTGGTTACAATGAGCAGTTCTTC.

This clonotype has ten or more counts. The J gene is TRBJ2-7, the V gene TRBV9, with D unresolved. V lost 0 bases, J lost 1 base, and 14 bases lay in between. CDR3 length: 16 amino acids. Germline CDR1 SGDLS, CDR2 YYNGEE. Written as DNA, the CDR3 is TGTGCCAGCAGCGTAGGTCCCGGCCGGCGGTCCTACGAGCAGTACTTC. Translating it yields CASSVGPGRRSYEQYF.

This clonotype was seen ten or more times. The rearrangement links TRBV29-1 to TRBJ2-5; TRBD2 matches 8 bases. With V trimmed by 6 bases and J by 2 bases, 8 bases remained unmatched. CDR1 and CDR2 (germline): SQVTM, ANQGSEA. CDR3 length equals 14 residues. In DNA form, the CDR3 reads TGCAGCGTAGGAGCGGGAGATGGGCAAGAGACCCAGTACTTC. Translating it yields CSVGAGDGQETQYF.

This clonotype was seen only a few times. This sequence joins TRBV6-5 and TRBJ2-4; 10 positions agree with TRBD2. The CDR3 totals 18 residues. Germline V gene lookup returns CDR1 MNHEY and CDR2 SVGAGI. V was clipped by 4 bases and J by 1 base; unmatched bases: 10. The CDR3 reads CASSSGLAETLAKNIQYF. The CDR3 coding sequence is TGTGCCAGCAGTTCTGGACTAGCGGAAACCCTGGCCAAAAACATTCAGTACTTC.

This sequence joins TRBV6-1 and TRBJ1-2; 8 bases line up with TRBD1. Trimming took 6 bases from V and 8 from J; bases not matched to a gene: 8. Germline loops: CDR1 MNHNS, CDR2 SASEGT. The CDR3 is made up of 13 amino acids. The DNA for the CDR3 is TGTGCCAGCAGCGAACAGGGGACAGGCGGCTACACCTTC. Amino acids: CASSEQGTGGYTF.

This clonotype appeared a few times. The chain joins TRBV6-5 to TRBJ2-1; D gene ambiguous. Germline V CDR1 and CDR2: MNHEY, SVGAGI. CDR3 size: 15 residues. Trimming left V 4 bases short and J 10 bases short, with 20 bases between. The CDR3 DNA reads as TGTGCCAGCAGTTTTGGACGGCCCGGTACGTGGGAGCAGTTCTTC. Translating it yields CASSFGRPGTWEQFF.

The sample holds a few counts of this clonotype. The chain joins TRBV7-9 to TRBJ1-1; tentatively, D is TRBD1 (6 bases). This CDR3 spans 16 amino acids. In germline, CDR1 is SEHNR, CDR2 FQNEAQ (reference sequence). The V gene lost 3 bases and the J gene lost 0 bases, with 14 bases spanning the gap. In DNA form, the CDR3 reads TGTGCCAGCAGCTTGATTTTGGGGGGCATGAACACTGAAGCTTTCTTT. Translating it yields CASSLILGGMNTEAFF.